The 26 T cell receptor beta chains listed next were all sequenced from one sample in a study of T cell responses to AZD1222 COVID-19 vaccine (dated by TCRdb to 2020 to 2022). The library was built by means of the immunoSEQ multiplex PCR assay. The immuneACCESS repertoire file appears here via TCRdb, limited to in-frame rearrangements. These files lack a portion of the clones; in checked studies, under half of the deficit traces to unresolved V genes, and the cause of the others is not known. The sample profile shows 250,000 to 300,000 clones; 85% to 95% of them were found once. Around 0.57% of the sample comes from the top ten. Explained via the paper, the time point label denotes: about 28 days (+/-7) after the second vaccine dose. This material consisted of peripheral blood, taken 28 days after the second AZD1222 dose. Receptor source: an adult who received the AZD1222 COVID-19 vaccine.

The gene calls are TRBV19 and TRBJ2-2; perhaps TRBD1 as D (5 bases). Germline CDR1 is LNHDA and CDR2 is SQIVND (reference sequence). The CDR3 consists of 16 residues. V was pared by 4 bases and J by 2 bases, with 14 bases between. In DNA, the CDR3 is TGTGCCAGTAGTACTCAGGGAATGTTAAACACCGGGGAGCTGTTTTTT. Encoded protein: CASSTQGMLNTGELFF.

The rearrangement joins TRBV5-4 to TRBJ2-1; D uncertain. The CDR3 covers 17 residues. Deletions cut 4 bases from V and 0 bases from J, with 17 bases between. Germline CDR1 is SGHNT and CDR2 is YYREEE (reference sequence). CDR3 DNA sequence: TGTGCCAGCAGCCCCAGGCAGGCGGAAATCTCCTACAATGAGCAGTTCTTC. This codes for CASSPRQAEISYNEQFF.

The V call is TRBV6-5, the J call TRBJ1-3; a weak D match, TRBD1 (5 bases). The CDR3 length is 15 residues. V lost 6 bases and J lost 4, with 16 bases in between. Looked up from germline, CDR1 is MNHEY and CDR2 is SVGAGI. The CDR3 sequence is CASRRGLRAGNTIYF. The DNA of the CDR3 is TGTGCCAGCAGACGAGGCCTCAGGGCAGGAAACACCATATATTTT.

The genes are TRBV9 and TRBJ1-3; TRBD1 matches at 9 bases. The CDR3 has 16 amino acids. Per the germline V gene, CDR1 is SGDLS and CDR2 is YYNGEE. J gave up 0 bases and V 0 bases, and 1 base lay outside the gene matches. The CDR3 loop reads CASSVVGQGSGNTIYF. CDR3 DNA sequence: TGTGCCAGCAGCGTAGTGGGACAGGGCTCTGGAAACACCATATATTTT.

This clone appeared a single time. The V and J genes are TRBV7-6 and TRBJ1-1; D possibly corresponds to TRBD1 (6 bases). The CDR3 spans 16 residues. Trimming stripped 5 bases from V and 0 bases from J, with 16 bases between. Looked up from germline, CDR1 is SGHVS and CDR2 is FNYEAQ. The chain's CDR3 is CASSPTGGLMNTEAFF. For the CDR3, the DNA is TGTGCCAGCAGCCCAACGGGGGGGCTAATGAACACTGAAGCTTTCTTT.

This chain joins TRBV21-1 and TRBJ1-2. TRBV21-1 is a pseudogene segment. The CDR3 is 14 residues long. CDR3 DNA sequence: TGTGCCAGCAGACCACATCACCTGGGGTATGGCTACACCTTC. Its translation is CASRPHHLGYGYTF.

This rearrangement joins TRBV18 to TRBJ2-7; TRBD1 matches 9 bases. The CDR3 extends over 15 amino acids. CDR1 and CDR2 from the germline V gene are KGHSH and LQKENI. J was trimmed by 4 bases and V by 4 bases; bases with no gene match: 8. The CDR3 reads CASSRISGQGYEQYF. The CDR3 DNA sequence: TGTGCCAGCTCACGAATTTCGGGACAGGGATACGAGCAGTACTTC.

The chain uses TRBV6-2 or TRBV6-3 and TRBJ1-6; 9 bases map to TRBD1. Germline V CDR1 and CDR2: MNHEY, SVGEGT. Trimming cost V 6 bases and J 10 bases; bases outside gene matches: 13. The CDR3 sequence is 16 residues long. In nucleotides, the CDR3 is TGTGCCAGCAGCTATCCCCCCGGGACAGGGTACTCACCCCTCCACTTT. Translation: CASSYPPGTGYSPLHF.

The chain carries TRBV5-1 and TRBJ1-2; TRBD1 aligns across 10 bases. CDR3 length: 16 residues. The germline CDR1 and CDR2 sequences are SGHRS and YFSETQ. V lost 4 bases and J lost 3; bases outside the gene matches: 9. This CDR3 is CASSPSPGTGDYGYTF. In nucleotides, the CDR3 is TGCGCCAGCAGCCCATCACCCGGGACAGGGGACTATGGCTACACCTTC. Combining the CDR3 with reference TRBV5-1 and TRBJ1-2 gives the whole variable domain KAGVTQTPRYLIKTRGQQVTLSCSPISGHRSVSWYQQTPGQGLQFLFEYFSETQRNKGNFPGRFSGRQFSNSRSEMNVSTLELGDSALYLCASSPSPGTGDYGYTFGSGTRLTVV.

The chain uses TRBV4-1 and TRBJ2-2; D is perhaps TRBD1 (7 bases). Trimming stripped 4 bases from V and 7 bases from J, with 31 bases between. The CDR3 has 20 amino acids. CDR1 and CDR2 from the germline V gene are MGHRA and YSYEKL. Written as DNA, the CDR3 is TGCGCCAGCAGCCTTGGGCGGGGACAGCTAGGAGGGATCCACATCGGGGAGCTGTTTTTT. Translating it yields CASSLGRGQLGGIHIGELFF.

In its sample, this clone was seen once. V and J are TRBV7-9 and TRBJ2-6; D is unclear. Germline V gene lookup returns CDR1 SEHNR and CDR2 FQNEAQ (reference sequence). The CDR3 has 16 residues. With 8 bases removed from V and 0 bases from J, the gap between germline ends came to 14 bases. The CDR3 spells CASGRTRTSGANVLTF. The CDR3 nucleotides read TGTGCCAGCGGTAGAACCCGAACCTCTGGGGCCAACGTCCTGACTTTC.

The chain combines TRBV12-3 or TRBV12-4 with TRBJ2-1; D not certain. V was pared by 8 bases and J by 9 bases, with 11 bases between. There are 11 residues in the CDR3. The CDR3 nucleotides are TGTGCCAGCGGAGTCCTCGGTGAGCAGTTCTTC. It codes for CASGVLGEQFF.

The chain joins TRBV15 to TRBJ1-4; D gene unclear. Germline values: CDR1 LNHNV, CDR2 YYDKDF (reference sequence). This CDR3 has 13 amino acids. The V gene lost 0 bases and the J gene lost 4 bases, with 3 bases spanning the gap. The CDR3 DNA sequence: TGTGCCACCAGCAGAGATATTAATGAAAAACTGTTTTTT. Protein product: CATSRDINEKLFF.

The chain links TRBV28 to TRBJ2-7, with 7 bases fitting TRBD1. With V trimmed by 10 bases and J by 0 bases, 6 bases remained unmatched. This CDR3 is built from 13 residues. Germline assignment: CDR1 MDHEN and CDR2 SYDVKM. This CDR3 reads CAIRTGLSYEQYF. The CDR3 DNA reads as TGTGCCATCCGGACAGGCCTCTCCTACGAGCAGTACTTC.

Only one count was recorded for this clone. The J gene is TRBJ1-5, the V gene TRBV12-3 or TRBV12-4, with TRBD1 as a possible D gene (6 bases). V was cut by 6 bases and J by 7 bases, with 13 bases left in between. The CDR3 consists of 13 residues. DNA for the CDR3: TGTGCCAGCAGCCAGGGGTACGGACAGCCCCAGCATTTT. This sequence encodes CASSQGYGQPQHF.

The V gene is TRBV7-2, the J gene TRBJ2-7, with D perhaps TRBD1 or TRBD2 (6 bases each). This CDR3 has 15 residues. Germline V lookup: CDR1 SGHTA, CDR2 FQGNSA. V gave up 2 bases and J gave up 3 bases, with 14 bases separating them. CDR3 loop: CASSLMGGGIYEQYF. CDR3 nucleotide sequence: TGTGCCAGCAGCTTAATGGGGGGCGGGATCTACGAGCAGTACTTC.

The chain employs TRBV18 and TRBJ2-1, with TRBD2 matching over 11 bases. This CDR3 has 15 amino acids. Trimming cost V 3 bases and J 8 bases; bases outside gene matches: 6. Germline V gene lookup returns CDR1 KGHSH and CDR2 LQKENI. The CDR3 DNA sequence: TGTGCCAGCTCACCGGCTAGCGGGAGGAACGATGAGCAGTTCTTC. This sequence encodes CASSPASGRNDEQFF. The whole variable domain, filled in from reference TRBV18 and TRBJ2-1, reads NAGVMQNPRHLVRRRGQEARLRCSPMKGHSHVYWYRQLPEEGLKFMVYLQKENIIDESGMPKERFSAEFPKEGPSILRIQQVVRGDSAAYFCASSPASGRNDEQFFGPGTRLTVL.

The V and J genes are TRBV5-4 and TRBJ2-1; the match to TRBD2 covers 14 bases. J lost 1 base, V lost 1 base, and 10 bases had no gene match. The CDR3 consists of 20 residues. Germline CDR1 SGHNT, CDR2 YYREEE (reference sequence). For the CDR3, the DNA is TGTGCCAGCAGCTTGTACTTCGGACTAGCGGGGGGACTATCCTACAATGAGCAGTTCTTC. Encoded protein: CASSLYFGLAGGLSYNEQFF.

The chain carries TRBV7-8 and TRBJ2-7; D gene uncertain. Germline CDR1 reads SGHVS; CDR2 reads FQNEAQ. V was trimmed by 8 bases and J by 0 bases, leaving 11 bases between them. The CDR3 is 13 amino acids. CDR3 sequence reads: CASSYPGSYEQYF. CDR3 nucleotide sequence: TGTGCCAGCTCCTACCCGGGCTCCTACGAGCAGTACTTC.

In its sample, this clone was seen once. V usage is TRBV7-2 and J usage is TRBJ1-1, with D tentatively TRBD1 (5 bases). The germline V gene has CDR1 SGHTA and CDR2 FQGNSA. The V gene lost 6 bases and the J gene lost 5 bases, with 19 bases spanning the gap. This CDR3 comprises 15 residues. The DNA for the CDR3 is TGTGCCAGCAGTTCCTCGGGGGGGGTAAAAACTGAAGCTTTCTTT. Protein product: CASSSSGGVKTEAFF.

V is TRBV29-1 and J is TRBJ2-7; D possibly corresponds to TRBD1 (7 bases). Germline CDR1 is SQVTM and CDR2 is ANQGSEA. V lost 0 bases and J lost 0, with 15 bases in between. This CDR3 is built from 16 residues. CDR3 sequence reads: CSVEDTRGRNSYEQYF. In DNA form, the CDR3 reads TGCAGCGTTGAAGATACCAGGGGGAGGAACTCCTACGAGCAGTACTTC.

The chain joins TRBV20-1 to TRBJ1-2, with a tentative D call TRBD1 (5 bases). The CDR3 contains 11 residues. CDR1 DFQATT and CDR2 SNEGSKA come from the germline V gene (reference sequence). V shed 3 bases and J shed 7 bases, with 9 bases lying between them. CDR3 protein: CSASAGAGYTF. CDR3 coding DNA: TGCAGTGCTAGTGCCGGGGCTGGCTACACCTTC.

The CDR3 protein is CASSPRQGAATGELFF. The CDR3 DNA sequence: TGTGCCAGCTCACCCCGACAGGGGGCAGCTACCGGGGAGCTGTTTTTT. V and J are TRBV18 and TRBJ2-2, with 10 positions matching TRBD1. The CDR3 contains 16 residues. Germline trimming cut 3 bases from V and 5 bases from J; bases unmatched to any gene: 6. Per germline, CDR1 KGHSH and CDR2 LQKENI.

Only one count was recorded for this clone. This sequence joins TRBV28 and TRBJ2-7, with 10 bases that match TRBD2. Germline CDR1 is MDHEN and CDR2 is SYDVKM. V was pared by 4 bases and J by 3 bases, with 9 bases of the junction left unmatched. There are 16 residues in the CDR3. The CDR3 DNA reads as TGTGCCAGCAGTTCCTCAGGACTAGCGGTAAACTACGAGCAGTACTTC. As protein: CASSSSGLAVNYEQYF.

The chain employs TRBV10-2 and TRBJ1-3; D is unresolved. The ends were cut back, 3 bases at V and 2 bases at J, with 11 bases in the middle. CDR3 length: 15 amino acids. The germline gives CDR1 WSHSY, CDR2 SAAADI. Written as DNA, the CDR3 is TGCGCCAGCAGTGAATATTCGGTTACTGGAAACACCATATATTTT. Translating it yields CASSEYSVTGNTIYF.

CDR3 in amino acids: CATSRSQEAYVTEAFF. The CDR3 DNA reads as TGTGCCACCAGCAGATCACAGGAGGCTTATGTCACTGAAGCTTTCTTT. The chain carries TRBV15 and TRBJ1-1, with D perhaps TRBD1 (5 bases). CDR1 is LNHNV, CDR2 YYDKDF, per germline (reference sequence). Trimming removed 2 bases at V and 4 bases at J, with 17 bases between. CDR3 length equals 16 residues.